This T cell receptor beta chain was captured by sequencing in a study of cytomegalovirus exposure and HLA in healthy donors. Study results and caveats: Earlier analysis looked at TCR beta V segments, and most were productive about 90% or about 30% of the time.

Details on this clone: Its antigen is not known.

Though nominally healthy at sampling, donors likely had unrecorded immune exposures. V dropped 1 base and J dropped 3 bases, with 7 bases sitting between them. Germline loops: CDR1 LGHNT, CDR2 FRNRAP. This CDR3 is 14 amino acids long. Both 60 Vbeta primers and 13 Jbeta primers went into the PCR. The assay was immunoSEQ multiplex PCR, and TCRdb's table has in-frame clones only and misses some. The repertoire holds approximately 73,000 clones, 65% to 85% seen once, with 20% to 25% in the top ten. This sequence joins TRBV12-5 and TRBJ1-5; tentative D call: TRBD1 (5 bases). Sequenced: PBMCs. This sequence was found in a woman aged 40 to 50 in good health and CMV-seropositive. CDR3 sequence reads: CASGLGGANQPQHF. CDR3 bases: TGTGCTAGTGGTTTGGGTGGGGCCAATCAGCCCCAGCATTTT.